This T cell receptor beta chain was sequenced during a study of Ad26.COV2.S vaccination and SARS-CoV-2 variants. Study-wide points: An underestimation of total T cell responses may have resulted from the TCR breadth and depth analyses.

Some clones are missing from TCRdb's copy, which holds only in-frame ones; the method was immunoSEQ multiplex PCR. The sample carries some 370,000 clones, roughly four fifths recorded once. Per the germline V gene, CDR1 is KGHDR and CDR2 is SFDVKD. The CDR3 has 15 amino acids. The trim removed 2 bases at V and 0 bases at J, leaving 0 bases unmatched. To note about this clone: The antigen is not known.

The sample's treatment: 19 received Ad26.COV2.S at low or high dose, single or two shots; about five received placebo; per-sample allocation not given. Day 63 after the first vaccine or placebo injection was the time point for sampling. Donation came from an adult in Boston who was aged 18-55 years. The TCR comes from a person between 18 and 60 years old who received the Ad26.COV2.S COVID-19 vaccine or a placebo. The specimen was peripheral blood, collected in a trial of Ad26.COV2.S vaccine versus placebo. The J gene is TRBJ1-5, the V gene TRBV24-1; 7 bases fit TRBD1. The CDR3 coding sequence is TGTGCCACCAGTGATTCAGGGGGTAGCAATCAGCCCCAGCATTTT. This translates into CATSDSGGSNQPQHF.